This T cell receptor beta chain was sequenced for a study of T cell responses to AZD1222 COVID-19 vaccine. Whole-study findings and limits: The peak T cell response came first, and repertoires were sampled only after it. The donor cohort was predominantly white British with a female majority, and clonal diversity may have been underestimated. CD4 TCRs linked to vaccination spanned spike, dominating at 160-218 and 743-854.

Worth noting for this clone: Antigen: not known.

Measured with immunoSEQ multiplex PCR; TCRdb has only the in-frame clones, and not every one. The sample gives approximately 100,000 clones, about nine tenths of which show up once; over 2.5% is in the top ten. The TCR originated in an adult in good health. The sequencing used peripheral blood, collected on day 0 of MenACWY control vaccination.

The CDR3: CASSYGIYEQYF. The CDR3 region has the DNA TGTGCCAGCAGTTACGGCATTTACGAGCAGTACTTC. V is TRBV6-2 or TRBV6-3 and J is TRBJ2-7; D gene ambiguous. CDR3 length: 12 amino acids. Germline values: CDR1 MNHEY, CDR2 SVGEGT. The V end was cut by 2 bases, the J end by 4 bases, with 6 bases between.